Only a few counts were recorded for the clone carrying this TCR beta chain. The CDR3 extends over 12 amino acids. The ends lost 5 bases at V and 12 bases at J; junction bases unmatched: 5. The source of the sample is a study of T cell responses to AZD1222 COVID-19 vaccine. Some clones are missing from TCRdb's copy, which holds only in-frame ones; the method was immunoSEQ multiplex PCR. The sample contains 95,000 to 150,000 clones, around 83% of which appear only once. V is TRBV12-3 or TRBV12-4 and J is TRBJ1-4; 8 positions match TRBD1. Sample: peripheral blood, taken 28 days after the second AZD1222 dose. This receptor was taken from an adult who received the AZD1222 COVID-19 vaccine. The CDR3 DNA is TGTGCCAGCAGTCGAGACAGGGGAGAACTGTTTTTT. Translating gives CASSRDRGELFF.